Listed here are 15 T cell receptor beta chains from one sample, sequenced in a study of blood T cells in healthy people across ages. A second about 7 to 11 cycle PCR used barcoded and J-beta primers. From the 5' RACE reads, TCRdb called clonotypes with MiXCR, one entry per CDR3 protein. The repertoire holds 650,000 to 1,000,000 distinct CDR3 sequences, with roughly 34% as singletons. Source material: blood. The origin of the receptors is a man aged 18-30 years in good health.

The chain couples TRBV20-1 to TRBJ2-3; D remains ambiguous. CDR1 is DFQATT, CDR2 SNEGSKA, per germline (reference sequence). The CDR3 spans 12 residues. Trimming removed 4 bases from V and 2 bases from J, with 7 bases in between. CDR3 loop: CSAITITDTQYF. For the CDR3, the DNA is TGCAGTGCTATCACTATCACAGATACGCAGTATTTT.

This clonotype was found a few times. CDR3 residues: CASSLTGLAGNEQFF. The CDR3, as DNA: TGTGCCAGCAGCTTAACTGGACTAGCGGGAAATGAGCAGTTCTTC. The chain carries TRBV7-9 and TRBJ2-1; 12 bases map to TRBD2. V trimming: 2 bases; J trimming: 7 bases; junction bases outside the gene matches: 3. Germline CDR1 is SEHNR and CDR2 is FQNEAQ (reference sequence). This CDR3 has 15 residues.

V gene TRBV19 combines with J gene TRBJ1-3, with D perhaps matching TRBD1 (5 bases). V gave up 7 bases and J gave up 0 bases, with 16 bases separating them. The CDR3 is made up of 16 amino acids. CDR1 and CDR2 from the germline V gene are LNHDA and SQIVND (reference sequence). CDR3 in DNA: TGTGCCAGTATCCCCTCGGGGGTCTACTCTGGAAACACCATATATTTT. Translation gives CASIPSGVYSGNTIYF.

The CDR3 region has the DNA TGTGCCAGCAGTGATTCAGGCGAGGATACGCAGTATTTT. It yields the protein CASSDSGEDTQYF. This chain connects TRBV6-2 or TRBV6-3 to TRBJ2-3; D not resolved. The CDR3 extends over 13 amino acids. V shed 5 bases and J shed 6 bases, with 12 bases lying between them. Per germline, CDR1 MNHEY and CDR2 SVGEGT.

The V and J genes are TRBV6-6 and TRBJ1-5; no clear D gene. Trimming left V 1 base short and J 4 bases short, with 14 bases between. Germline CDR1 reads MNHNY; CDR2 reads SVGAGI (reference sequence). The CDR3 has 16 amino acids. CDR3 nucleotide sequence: TGTGCCAGCAGTTACTTGGTCGGGGAAAGGAATCAGCCCCAGCATTTT. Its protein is CASSYLVGERNQPQHF.

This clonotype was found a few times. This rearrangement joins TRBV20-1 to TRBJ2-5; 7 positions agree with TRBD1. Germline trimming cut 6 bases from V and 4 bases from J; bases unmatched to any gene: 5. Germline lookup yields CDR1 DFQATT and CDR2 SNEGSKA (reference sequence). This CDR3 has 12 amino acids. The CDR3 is CSALDRRETQYF. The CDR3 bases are TGCAGTGCCTTGGACAGGAGAGAGACCCAGTACTTC.

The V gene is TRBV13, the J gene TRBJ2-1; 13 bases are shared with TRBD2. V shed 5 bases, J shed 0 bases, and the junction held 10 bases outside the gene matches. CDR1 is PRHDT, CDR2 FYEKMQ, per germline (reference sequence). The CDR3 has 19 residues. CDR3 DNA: TGTGCCAGCAGCCCGGGGGGACTAGCGGGGATGAGCTCCTACAATGAGCAGTTCTTC. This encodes CASSPGGLAGMSSYNEQFF.

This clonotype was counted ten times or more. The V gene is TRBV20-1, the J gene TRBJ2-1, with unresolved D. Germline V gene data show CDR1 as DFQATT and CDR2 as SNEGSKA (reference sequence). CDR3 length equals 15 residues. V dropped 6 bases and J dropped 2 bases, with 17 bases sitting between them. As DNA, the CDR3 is TGCAGTGCCGACAAACGCGGTGCTGCCTACAATGAGCAGTTCTTC. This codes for CSADKRGAAYNEQFF.

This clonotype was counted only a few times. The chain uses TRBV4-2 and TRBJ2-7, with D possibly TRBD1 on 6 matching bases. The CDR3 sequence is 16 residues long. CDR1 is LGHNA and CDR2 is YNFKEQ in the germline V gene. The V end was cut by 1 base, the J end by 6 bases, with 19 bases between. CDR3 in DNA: TGTGCCAGCAGCCAAGCCCCACAGGGAACCGGTAGCGAGCAGTACTTC. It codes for CASSQAPQGTGSEQYF.

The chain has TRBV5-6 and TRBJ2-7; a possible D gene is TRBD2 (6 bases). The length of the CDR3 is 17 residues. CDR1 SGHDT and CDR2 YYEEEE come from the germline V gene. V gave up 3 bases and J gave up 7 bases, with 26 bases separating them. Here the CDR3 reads CASSSRFRGDSYNEQYF. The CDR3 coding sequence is TGTGCCAGCAGCTCCCGTTTTCGCGGGGACTCCTACAATGAGCAGTACTTC.

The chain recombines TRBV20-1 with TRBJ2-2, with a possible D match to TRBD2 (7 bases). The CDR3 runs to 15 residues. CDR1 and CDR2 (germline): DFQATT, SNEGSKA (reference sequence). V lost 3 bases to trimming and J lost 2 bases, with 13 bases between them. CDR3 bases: TGCAGTGCTAGGGGGGGGGGCAGTAACACCGGGGAGCTGTTTTTT. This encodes CSARGGGSNTGELFF.

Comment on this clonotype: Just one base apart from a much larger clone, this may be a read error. Written as DNA, the CDR3 is TGCGCCAGCAGCCAACAAACAGGGTGGGGGGAGACCCAGTTCTTC. Its protein product is CASSQQTGWGETQFF. This rearrangement joins TRBV4-3 to TRBJ2-1; D is perhaps TRBD1 or TRBD2 (6 bases each). The CDR3 runs to 15 residues. Germline V gene data show CDR1 as LGHNA and CDR2 as YSLEER. The V and J ends lost 2 bases and 13 bases respectively, with 21 bases between them.

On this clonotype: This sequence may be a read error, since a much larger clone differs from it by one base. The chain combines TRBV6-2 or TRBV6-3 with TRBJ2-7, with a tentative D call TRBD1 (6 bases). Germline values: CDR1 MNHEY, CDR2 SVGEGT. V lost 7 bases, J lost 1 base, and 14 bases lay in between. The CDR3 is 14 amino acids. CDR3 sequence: CASTRDRISYEQYF. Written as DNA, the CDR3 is TGTGCCAGCACAAGAGACAGGATTTCCTACGAGCAGTACTTC.

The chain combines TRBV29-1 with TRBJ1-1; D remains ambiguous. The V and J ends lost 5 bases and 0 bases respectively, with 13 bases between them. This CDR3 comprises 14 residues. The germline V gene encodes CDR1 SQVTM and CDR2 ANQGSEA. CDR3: CSVLFGSMNTEAFF. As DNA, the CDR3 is TGCAGCGTTCTCTTCGGAAGTATGAACACTGAAGCTTTCTTT.

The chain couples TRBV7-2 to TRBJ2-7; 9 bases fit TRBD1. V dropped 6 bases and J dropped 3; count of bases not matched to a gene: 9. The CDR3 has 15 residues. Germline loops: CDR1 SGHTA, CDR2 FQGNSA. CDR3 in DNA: TGTGCCAGCAGAAACACCGGGACAGGGCTCTACGAGCAGTACTTC. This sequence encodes CASRNTGTGLYEQYF.